Listed below are T cell receptor beta chains from one sample, sequenced in a study of OX40 agonist ivuxolimab in advanced cancers. Data came from immunoSEQ multiplex PCR; TCRdb stores just in-frame clones and leaves some out. The sample carries 68,000 or so clones, approximately 90% recorded once. The specimen comprised CD4+ or CD8+ T cells sorted from blood, sampled in a trial of the OX40 agonist ivuxolimab. The receptors were gathered from an adult with an advanced solid tumor such as melanoma, head and neck, liver or kidney cancer. The CDR3 runs from the conserved cysteine through the conserved F or W. D genes are given only for firm matches. Part of the rows lack a size; the others show once, few, many or a class for expanded clones.

v_call	d_call	clone_size	j_call	cdr3_nt	cdr3_aa
TRBV5-1	NA	NA	TRBJ2-3	TGCGCCAGCAGCTCCGGGGCAAAGTTCGGTGATACGCAGTATTTT	CASSSGAKFGDTQYF
TRBV10-2	NA	NA	TRBJ2-5	TGCGCCAGCCGCCACGCTGATCTAGGGGAGACCCAGTACTTC	CASRHADLGETQYF
TRBV6-1	NA	NA	TRBJ2-3	TGTGCCAGCAGTGTCTTGGCCCGGCAGGGCACAGATACGCAGTATTTT	CASSVLARQGTDTQYF
TRBV18	NA	NA	TRBJ1-1	TGTGCCAGCTCACCACGGTCGGCGCCTGCTTCGGAAGCTTTCTTT	CASSPRSAPASEAFF
TRBV11-3	NA	once	TRBJ2-1	TGTGCCAGCAGCTTAGGCCGAGCCCCTGAGCAGTTCTTC	CASSLGRAPEQFF
TRBV19	NA	once	TRBJ2-7	TGTGCCAGTAGTATCTCTGACAGCTACGAGCAGTACTTC	CASSISDSYEQYF
TRBV5-1	TRBD2	NA	TRBJ2-5	TGCGCCAGCACCAAACGGGAGGGTGGGGAGACCCAGTACTTC	CASTKREGGETQYF
TRBV6-1	NA	NA	TRBJ1-1	TGTGCCAGCAGTGAAGTGTTCAGGAACACTGAAGCTTTCTTT	CASSEVFRNTEAFF
TRBV30	NA	NA	TRBJ1-3	TGTGCCTGGAGCGGGAGCTCTGGAAACACCATATATTTT	CAWSGSSGNTIYF
TRBV10-3	NA	NA	TRBJ2-7	TGTGCCACCGGGGGGCGAGGGGACTACGAGCAGTACTTC	CATGGRGDYEQYF
TRBV28	NA	once	TRBJ2-1	TGTGCCAGCAGTTTGGTTGCCGGGGAGCAGTTCTTC	CASSLVAGEQFF
TRBV5-4	TRBD2	NA	TRBJ2-5	TGTGCCAGCAGCTTGGGAGGGACTAGCGGGGGGACTGAAGAGACCCAGTACTTC	CASSLGGTSGGTEETQYF
TRBV11-3	TRBD2	NA	TRBJ2-1	TGTGCCAGCAGCTTAGAACTAGCGGGAGCTGGGAATGAGCAGTTCTTC	CASSLELAGAGNEQFF
TRBV6-5	TRBD1	NA	TRBJ1-5	TGTGCCAGCAGTTCGACAGGGATAAGCAATCAGCCCCAGCATTTT	CASSSTGISNQPQHF
TRBV23-1	TRBD1	NA	TRBJ2-2	TGCGCCAGCAGTCGCAAACAGGGGGCGCGTACCGGGGAGCTGTTTTTT	CASSRKQGARTGELFF
TRBV7-9	NA	NA	TRBJ2-1	TGTGCCAGCAGCTTACAAACAGGGAAGAATGAGCAGTTCTTC	CASSLQTGKNEQFF
TRBV7-3	TRBD2	NA	TRBJ2-3	TGTGCCAGCAGCTTCGTGGGTAGCGGGAGGGCAGATACGCAGTATTTT	CASSFVGSGRADTQYF
TRBV5-1	TRBD2	NA	TRBJ2-3	TGCGCCAGCAGCTACAGCGGGGGGTCCACAGATACGCAGTATTTT	CASSYSGGSTDTQYF
TRBV5-1	NA	NA	TRBJ2-2	TGCGCCAGCAGCTTGGCCTTAGAAACCGGGGAGCTGTTTTTT	CASSLALETGELFF
TRBV27	TRBD1	NA	TRBJ2-1	TGTGCCAGCAGTTCAACCGCCGGGACAGGGCTAAAGAATGAGCAGTTCTTC	CASSSTAGTGLKNEQFF
TRBV29-1	NA	NA	TRBJ1-1	TGCAGCGTTGAGAAGTCGGGACAGAACACTGAAGCTTTCTTT	CSVEKSGQNTEAFF
TRBV2	NA	NA	TRBJ1-2	TGTGCCAGCAGTGAGGGGAGGGGATTAGGCTACACCTTC	CASSEGRGLGYTF
TRBV4-1	TRBD1	NA	TRBJ2-7	TGCGCCAGCAGCCAAAGTAGGGCACAGGGGGCGGACGAGCAGTACTTC	CASSQSRAQGADEQYF
TRBV5-1	NA	once	TRBJ1-2	TGCGCCAGCAGCCCGTCCTTTTTCGGGGGCAGCGACTATGGCTACACCTTC	CASSPSFFGGSDYGYTF
TRBV4-1	NA	NA	TRBJ2-6	TGCGCCAGCAGCCAAGATCCCCTCGGGACATCATCCTCTGGGGCCAACGTCCTGACTTTC	CASSQDPLGTSSSGANVLTF
TRBV30	NA	few	TRBJ1-1	TGTGCCTGGGGAGGGGAAGTTGAAGCTTTCTTT	CAWGGEVEAFF
TRBV7-3	NA	NA	TRBJ2-3	TGTGCCAGCAGCTTACTTACGAGCACAGATACGCAGTATTTT	CASSLLTSTDTQYF
TRBV11-3	NA	once	TRBJ2-5	TGTGCCAGCAGCTTAGCAGGGTACCAAGAGACCCAGTACTTC	CASSLAGYQETQYF
TRBV5-1	TRBD1	NA	TRBJ2-2	TGCGCCAGCAGCCTACACGACAGGGGCGGGGAGCTGTTTTTT	CASSLHDRGGELFF
TRBV30	NA	NA	TRBJ1-6	TGTGCCTGGATTAGATCTTGGGGGGACAATTCACCCCTCCACTTT	CAWIRSWGDNSPLHF
TRBV18	TRBD1	NA	TRBJ1-5	TGTGCCAGCTCATCACGGACAGGGAGTGTTGATAGCAATCAGCCCCAGCATTTT	CASSSRTGSVDSNQPQHF
TRBV19	NA	NA	TRBJ1-2	TGTGCCAGTAGTGGGACGGGATATGGCTACACCTTC	CASSGTGYGYTF
TRBV6-6	NA	NA	TRBJ2-2	TGTGCCAGCAGTCCTCCGCCAGTGTCCGGGGAGCTGTTTTTT	CASSPPPVSGELFF
TRBV7-8	NA	NA	TRBJ2-7	TGTGCCAGCAGCTTAGGGACCCAGCGCGAGCAGTACTTC	CASSLGTQREQYF
TRBV11-2	TRBD1	NA	TRBJ2-3	TGTGCCAGCAGCTTGGGACAGGGATACTTTGCGCAGTATTTT	CASSLGQGYFAQYF
TRBV18	TRBD2	NA	TRBJ2-3	TGTGCCAGCTCACCCGGGACTAGCAGATATACGCAGTATTTT	CASSPGTSRYTQYF
TRBV29-1	NA	NA	TRBJ2-3	TGCAGCGTAGGAGGCAGGAGTAGCACAGATACGCAGTATTTT	CSVGGRSSTDTQYF
TRBV19	TRBD2	NA	TRBJ2-7	TGTGCCAGTAGTATGGGGGGACTAGCGGCGTACGAGCAGTACTTC	CASSMGGLAAYEQYF
TRBV5-1	TRBD1	NA	TRBJ2-7	TGCGCCACTGGAGCGGACAGGACAGCCGAGCAGTACTTC	CATGADRTAEQYF
TRBV4-1	TRBD1	NA	TRBJ1-4	TGCGCCAGCAGCCCGGGACAGGGACTTGAAAAACTGTTTTTT	CASSPGQGLEKLFF
TRBV6-5	NA	NA	TRBJ2-1	TGTGCCAGCAGTTACTCCAGGGCGGGGGCCCTCAATGAGCAGTTCTTC	CASSYSRAGALNEQFF
TRBV2	NA	NA	TRBJ2-1	TGTGCCAGCAGTTTAGACAGCCACAATGAGCAGTTCTTC	CASSLDSHNEQFF